What follows is one T cell receptor beta chain and its context. This record comes from a study of blood T cell repertoires in COVID-19. Background on the study: COVID-19 samples collected from the United States, Italy and Spain covered acute and convalescent phases.

In the original analysis: For nucleated cells, counts were estimated from reference gene primer amplification. The data were produced by immunoSEQ multiplex PCR, yet TCRdb's version contains in-frame clones alone and is incomplete. That table gives V, J and clone size, and the DNA gave D and trimming. The sample yields around 200,000 clones, 85% to 90% seen once. Germline lookup yields CDR1 SGHAT and CDR2 FQNNGV. CDR3 length: 16 amino acids. Trimming removed 1 base from V and 4 bases from J; junction bases left unmatched: 5. The sample consisted of peripheral blood. V usage is TRBV11-2 and J usage is TRBJ2-5, with TRBD2 matching 11 bases. This receptor was obtained from a person aged 65-85 years with COVID-19, enrolled during active disease. The DNA of the CDR3 is TGTGCCAGCAGCTTAGCATTGGGGACTAGCGGAGAGACCCAGTACTTC. It specifies CASSLALGTSGETQYF.